This TCR beta chain comes out of a study of blood T cell repertoires in COVID-19. Only in-frame clones appear in the TCRdb table, and some are missing; sequencing was by immunoSEQ multiplex PCR. The sample has some 300,000 clones, around 91% seen once. With 5 bases clipped from V and 2 bases from J, the junction kept 2 bases outside the gene matches. CDR1 and CDR2 from the germline V gene are MNHEY and SMNVEV (reference sequence). The CDR3 length is 13 residues. Across roughly 25 US areas, participants ranged in age from about 18 to 90 years. In the case of this clone: Other DNA sequences in this specimen translate into the identical CDR3.

The sequence was collected from a woman in her 40s who had recovered from COVID-19. Sequencing used PBMCs or T cells enriched from blood (not recorded which). The V gene is TRBV27, the J gene TRBJ1-2; 7 bases line up with TRBD1. The CDR3 nucleotides read TGTGCCAGCAGTCTACAGGGGAACTATGGCTACACCTTC. As protein: CASSLQGNYGYTF.